Listed below are T cell receptor beta chains from one sample, sequenced in a study of CD8 T cells in Susac syndrome. TCRdb fed the immunoSEQ multiplex PCR reads into MiXCR, producing one record per CDR3 protein. In the table there are 200,000 to 250,000 distinct CDR3 sequences, about 93% of which are singletons. The sample comprised CD4+ T cells from PBMCs. These receptors all stem from a human donor with multiple sclerosis. Each CDR3 is given with its conserved first and last residue. D genes are given only for firm matches. Size values are once, few and many counts, or a class for expanded clones, and some rows have none.

j_call clone_size v_call d_call cdr3_aa cdr3_nt
TRBJ2-1 NA TRBV6-1 TRBD2 CASRGASGPGSSYNEQFF TGTGCCAGCAGGGGGGCTAGCGGGCCGGGGAGCTCCTACAATGAGCAGTTCTTC
TRBJ2-3 NA TRBV5-6 TRBD2 CASSQLGTSGGRDTQYF TGTGCCAGCAGCCAACTCGGGACTAGCGGGGGGAGGGATACGCAGTATTTT
TRBJ2-5 NA TRBV29-1 TRBD2 CSVDSSGGLETQYF TGCAGCGTTGATTCTAGCGGGGGCCTGGAGACCCAGTACTTC
TRBJ1-2 once TRBV15 NA CATSRDVGQTYGYTF TGTGCCACCAGCAGAGATGTAGGGCAGACCTATGGCTACACCTTC
TRBJ2-3 once TRBV2 TRBD2 CASRGGGLAAYTDTQYF TGTGCCAGCAGAGGAGGTGGACTAGCGGCTTACACAGATACGCAGTATTTT
TRBJ1-4 NA TRBV29-1 NA CSVRRGATNEKLFF TGCAGCGTTAGACGTGGTGCAACTAATGAAAAACTGTTTTTT
TRBJ1-1 once TRBV27 TRBD1 CASSSIRGRTEAFF TGTGCCAGCAGTTCAATCAGGGGGCGGACTGAAGCTTTCTTT
TRBJ2-5 NA TRBV19 NA CASSIGTESQETQYF TGTGCCAGTAGTATAGGGACAGAGAGCCAAGAGACCCAGTACTTC
TRBJ1-5 NA TRBV19 TRBD1 CASTRTGDNQPQHF TGTGCCAGTACTCGGACAGGGGACAATCAGCCCCAGCATTTT
TRBJ2-2 few TRBV19 NA CASSLLGTGELFF TGTGCCAGTAGCCTACTGGGCACCGGGGAGCTGTTTTTT
TRBJ2-3 NA TRBV29-1 TRBD2 CSVEREGPDTQYF TGCAGCGTTGAGAGGGAGGGCCCAGATACGCAGTATTTT
TRBJ1-1 NA TRBV30 NA CAWRRDITGAEAFF TGTGCCTGGAGAAGGGACATCACCGGGGCTGAAGCTTTCTTT
TRBJ1-5 NA TRBV7-2 NA CASTSSPFRDQPQHF TGTGCCAGCACCTCCAGTCCGTTCCGGGATCAGCCCCAGCATTTT
TRBJ1-1 NA TRBV2 NA CASSEWETQGTEAFF TGTGCCAGCAGTGAGTGGGAGACCCAGGGCACTGAAGCTTTCTTT
TRBJ1-6 NA TRBV10-3 NA CAISETGTENSPLHF TGTGCCATCAGTGAAACCGGGACCGAGAATTCACCCCTCCACTTT
TRBJ1-2 NA TRBV7-2 NA CASSGLLDSYGYTF TGTGCCAGCAGCGGACTCCTGGACAGCTATGGCTACACCTTC
TRBJ1-4 NA TRBV12-3/TRBV12-4 NA CASSLASVKNEKLFF TGTGCCAGCAGTTTAGCGTCGGTCAAAAATGAAAAACTGTTTTTT
TRBJ1-3 NA TRBV30 NA CAWDGATHTIYF TGTGCCTGGGACGGTGCGACGCACACCATATATTTT
TRBJ2-1 few TRBV19 NA CASKGGTYNEQFF TGTGCCAGTAAAGGCGGGACCTACAATGAGCAGTTCTTC
TRBJ1-2 once TRBV2 NA CASSEEFGQSYGYTF TGTGCCAGCAGTGAAGAGTTCGGACAGAGCTATGGCTACACCTTC
TRBJ2-3 NA TRBV30 TRBD2 CAWGSGGADTQYF TGTGCCTGGGGTAGCGGGGGGGCAGATACGCAGTATTTT
TRBJ2-5 NA TRBV7-9 TRBD2 CASSSGTTGWETQYF TGTGCCAGCAGCTCCGGGACTACTGGCTGGGAGACCCAGTACTTC
TRBJ1-2 NA TRBV4-1 NA CANSQLVRVGRYSSNYGYTF TGCGCCAACAGCCAACTTGTTCGGGTAGGACGATACTCCTCTAACTATGGCTACACCTTC
TRBJ1-1 NA TRBV13 TRBD1 CASSRGQGEPFF TGTGCCAGCAGCCGGGGACAGGGTGAACCTTTCTTT
TRBJ2-7 NA TRBV5-6 NA CASSGGSRQTLRVYYEQYF TGTGCCAGCAGCGGAGGTTCGCGGCAGACCCTGAGGGTTTACTACGAGCAGTACTTC
TRBJ2-1 NA TRBV29-1 TRBD1 CSVGQGRADEQFF TGCAGCGTTGGACAGGGTAGAGCGGATGAGCAGTTCTTC
TRBJ1-5 few TRBV24-1 NA CATSQQGIQPQHF TGTGCCACCAGTCAACAGGGAATCCAGCCCCAGCATTTT
TRBJ1-5 NA TRBV2 NA CASNPGQNQPQHF TGTGCCAGCAACCCGGGACAAAATCAGCCCCAGCATTTT
TRBJ2-2 few TRBV19 NA CASSIGANTGELFF TGTGCCAGTAGTATCGGAGCGAACACCGGGGAGCTGTTTTTT
TRBJ1-6 NA TRBV12-3/TRBV12-4 NA CASSFHREGSPLHF TGTGCCAGCAGTTTCCACAGGGAAGGGTCACCCCTCCACTTT
TRBJ1-5 NA TRBV19 NA CASSSTLGAGNQPQHF TGTGCCAGTAGCTCGACTCTAGGGGCTGGCAATCAGCCCCAGCATTTT
TRBJ2-1 NA TRBV7-9 NA CASSQGRLGDEQFF TGTGCCAGCAGCCAGGGACGGCTTGGCGATGAGCAGTTCTTC
TRBJ2-5 once TRBV29-1 TRBD2 CSISLWGGKTAQETQYF TGCAGCATCTCTCTCTGGGGGGGGAAGACGGCCCAAGAGACCCAGTACTTC
TRBJ2-7 NA TRBV11-2 TRBD1 CASSFGQGQQYF TGTGCCAGCAGCTTCGGACAGGGCCAGCAGTACTTC
TRBJ1-2 NA TRBV11-2 NA CASSLGGNREGYTF TGTGCCAGCAGCTTAGGGGGGAACAGGGAGGGCTACACCTTC
TRBJ1-5 NA TRBV6-5 TRBD1 CASSLQGARSNQPQHF TGTGCCAGCAGTCTACAGGGGGCCCGTAGCAATCAGCCCCAGCATTTT